The 26 T cell receptor beta chains reported below all come from one sample, sequenced in a study of circulating and synovial CD4+ cells in juvenile arthritis. TCRdb keeps only in-frame clones here, not all; method: immunoSEQ multiplex PCR. The sample has over 13,000 clones; roughly 83% are singletons. Sequenced material: CD4+ T cells from synovial fluid. The origin of the receptors is a human patient with juvenile idiopathic arthritis. Some clones in this sample may be carry-over from other donors' samples.

This clone was found once. The V and J genes are TRBV4-2 and TRBJ2-1; D not certain. V lost 4 bases and J lost 0, with 10 bases in between. CDR3 length: 15 amino acids. Germline-derived CDR1 and CDR2 are LGHNA and YNFKEQ. The CDR3 is CASSRIDNSYNEQFF. In DNA form, the CDR3 reads TGTGCCAGCAGCCGGATAGACAACTCCTACAATGAGCAGTTCTTC.

J is TRBJ2-5 and V is TRBV6-1, with D uncertain. Trimming took 5 bases from V and 2 from J, leaving 6 bases between them. The germline CDR1 and CDR2 sequences are MNHNS and SASEGT. The CDR3 is 12 amino acids. The CDR3, as DNA: TGTGCCAGCAGTTCCATGCAAGAGACCCAGTACTTC. Protein: CASSSMQETQYF.

On this clone: Compared with germline, one end of the junction differs, possibly owing to a read error. This chain joins TRBV5-1 and TRBJ2-7; 7 bases map to TRBD1. CDR3 length equals 15 residues. The V gene's germline CDR1 is SGHRS and CDR2 YFSETQ. In DNA, the CDR3 is TGCGCCAGCAGCTCGTTACAGGGGCTCGACTACGAGAAGTACTTC. It yields the protein CASSSLQGLDYEKYF.

The chain joins TRBV4-1 to TRBJ1-4, with a weak D call TRBD1 (5 bases). The ends were cut back, 0 bases at V and 3 bases at J, with 11 bases in the middle. The germline V gene encodes CDR1 MGHRA and CDR2 YSYEKL. The CDR3 loop spans 16 amino acids. The CDR3 bases are TGCGCCAGCAGCCAAGATGGAGGGGTTTCTAATGAAAAACTGTTTTTT. As protein: CASSQDGGVSNEKLFF.

V and J are TRBV7-2 and TRBJ2-7; D gene uncertain. Germline V gene sequence: CDR1 SGHTA, CDR2 FQGNSA. There are 15 residues in the CDR3. Between the trimmed V and J ends, which lost 5 bases and 1 base, there was a span of 15 bases. The chain's CDR3 is CASSPIALRSYEQYF. CDR3 sequence (DNA): TGTGCCAGCAGCCCGATCGCACTCCGATCCTACGAGCAGTACTTC.

The J gene is TRBJ2-7, the V gene TRBV6-6; 8 bases agree with TRBD2. The CDR3 is 14 residues long. Per germline, CDR1 MNHNY and CDR2 SVGAGI (reference sequence). V was clipped by 2 bases and J by 7 bases; unmatched bases: 7. Written as DNA, the CDR3 is TGTGCCAGCAGTTACCCTCGGGAGGGTCGGGAGCAGTACTTC. It yields the protein CASSYPREGREQYF.

Here the CDR3 reads CASSSNPAGGTYEQYF. CDR3 nucleotide sequence: TGTGCCAGCAGCTCAAATCCAGCGGGAGGGACCTACGAGCAGTACTTC. The chain carries TRBV27 and TRBJ2-7; 10 nucleotides agree with TRBD2. J was trimmed by 2 bases and V by 6 bases; bases with no gene match: 10. The germline CDR1 and CDR2 sequences are MNHEY and SMNVEV (reference sequence). CDR3 length: 16 amino acids.

This clone was counted between two and nine times. This chain uses TRBV7-9 with TRBJ2-7, with 9 bases matching TRBD1. Unmatched junction bases numbered 9, after V lost 7 bases and J lost 11 bases. CDR1 is SEHNR and CDR2 is FQNEAQ in the germline V gene (reference sequence). The length of the CDR3 is 12 residues. The CDR3 protein is CASTEGDRDKYF. The DNA of the CDR3 is TGTGCCAGCACCGAAGGGGACAGGGATAAGTACTTC.

As for this clone: This CDR3 is also generated by other DNA sequences in the sample. The rearrangement joins TRBV14 to TRBJ1-6; D possibly corresponds to TRBD1 (6 bases). The CDR3 is 13 residues long. Per germline, CDR1 SGHDN and CDR2 FVKESK. Trimming stripped 3 bases from V and 13 bases from J, with 13 bases between. Written as DNA, the CDR3 is TGTGCCAGCAGCCAGCCAGGGGAGGGCCCCCTCCACTTT. Its translation: CASSQPGEGPLHF.

This clone was observed once. V and J are TRBV2 and TRBJ2-1; 10 bases are a match to TRBD1. This CDR3 is built from 15 residues. V lost 6 bases, J lost 0 bases, and 2 bases stayed unmatched. Germline-derived CDR1 and CDR2 are SNHLY and FYNNEI. The CDR3 nucleotides read TGTGCCAGCAGGGACAGGGGGTCCTCCTACAATGAGCAGTTCTTC. Its protein is CASRDRGSSYNEQFF.

The rearrangement joins TRBV29-1 to TRBJ2-7; 8 bases line up with TRBD1. Looked up from germline, CDR1 is SQVTM and CDR2 is ANQGSEA. V was pared by 1 base and J by 0 bases, with 5 bases of the junction left unmatched. The CDR3 sequence is 15 residues long. The CDR3 DNA sequence: TGCAGCGTTGAAGTAGGGACAGGTACCTCCTACGAGCAGTACTTC. Translation gives CSVEVGTGTSYEQYF.

The chain employs TRBV6-5 and TRBJ1-1; D unresolved. Germline V lookup: CDR1 MNHEY, CDR2 SVGAGI. Trimming took 6 bases from V and 1 from J, leaving 12 bases between them. The CDR3 is made up of 14 amino acids. The CDR3 DNA reads TGTGCCAGCAGAAACCGGGGAGGGAACACTGAAGCTTTCTTT. Amino acid sequence: CASRNRGGNTEAFF.

This rearrangement joins TRBV6-4 to TRBJ2-2; 8 positions match TRBD2. V lost 4 bases, J lost 2 bases, and 3 bases stayed unmatched. Looked up from germline, CDR1 is MRHNA and CDR2 is SNTAGT. CDR3 size: 15 residues. The CDR3 nucleotides read TGTGCCAGCAGTGCGGCGGGAGGTAACACCGGGGAGCTGTTTTTT. Translated, it gives CASSAAGGNTGELFF.

The rearrangement links TRBV7-2 to TRBJ1-2; TRBD1 matches 8 bases. The germline CDR1 and CDR2 sequences are SGHTA and FQGNSA. This CDR3 has 15 amino acids. With 5 bases clipped from V and 8 bases from J, the junction kept 13 bases outside the gene matches. CDR3 sequence (DNA): TGTGCCAGCAGCGAGGCAGGGGGCGGGTTAGGGGGCTACACCTTC. This gives the protein CASSEAGGGLGGYTF.

Of note for this clone: At the DNA level, this CDR3 is encoded by other sequences in the same sample as well. The chain is built from TRBV6-6 and TRBJ2-7; the D gene is possibly TRBD1 (6 bases). Trimming pared 2 bases from V and 7 bases from J, leaving 15 bases between. The CDR3 is 14 residues long. Germline values: CDR1 MNHNY, CDR2 SVGAGI (reference sequence). The CDR3 spells CASSYGQFGYEQYF. The DNA of the CDR3 is TGTGCCAGCAGTTACGGACAGTTTGGCTATGAGCAGTACTTC.

The gene calls are TRBV10-3 and TRBJ2-7; 8 positions agree with TRBD1. The trim removed 5 bases at V and 6 bases at J, leaving 6 bases unmatched. The length of the CDR3 is 13 residues. Germline-derived CDR1 and CDR2 are ENHRY and SYGVKD. The CDR3 loop is CAISQTGVIEQYF. In DNA, the CDR3 is TGTGCCATCAGTCAGACAGGGGTGATCGAGCAGTACTTC.

The chain joins TRBV6-1 to TRBJ1-5, with TRBD1 as a possible D gene (5 bases). V shed 4 bases and J shed 2 bases, with 12 bases lying between them. The germline gives CDR1 MNHNS, CDR2 SASEGT. The CDR3 runs to 15 residues. CDR3 region: CASSAGGRGNQPQHF. CDR3 bases: TGTGCCAGCAGTGCCGGGGGAAGGGGCAATCAGCCCCAGCATTTT.

The sample holds one count of this clone. This rearrangement joins TRBV19 to TRBJ1-2, with a possible D match to TRBD1 (5 bases). The CDR3 has 13 residues. The V end lost 8 bases, the J end lost 4 bases, and 14 bases lay between the germline ends. Germline-derived CDR1 and CDR2 are LNHDA and SQIVND (reference sequence). The CDR3 spells CASASTVAYGYTF. CDR3 in DNA: TGTGCCAGTGCCTCGACAGTTGCCTATGGCTACACCTTC.

The chain employs TRBV2 and TRBJ1-1; the D gene is possibly TRBD1 (6 bases). V dropped 4 bases and J dropped 4 bases, with 13 bases sitting between them. Germline-derived CDR1 and CDR2 are SNHLY and FYNNEI. This CDR3 is built from 14 residues. For the CDR3, the DNA is TGTGCCAGCAGTGGTGGGACATTGGTCACTGAAGCTTTCTTT. Protein sequence: CASSGGTLVTEAFF.

The rearrangement links TRBV19 to TRBJ1-2; 12 positions match TRBD1. The CDR3 is made up of 16 amino acids. Germline lookup yields CDR1 LNHDA and CDR2 SQIVND (reference sequence). Unmatched junction bases numbered 8, after V lost 7 bases and J lost 2 bases. The CDR3 DNA is TGTGCCAGTACCCCCGGGACAGGGGGCGTCAACTATGGCTACACCTTC. Its translation: CASTPGTGGVNYGYTF.

This chain joins TRBV29-1 and TRBJ1-2; D not certain. The V gene lost 0 bases and the J gene lost 0 bases, with 8 bases spanning the gap. Germline lookup yields CDR1 SQVTM and CDR2 ANQGSEA. The CDR3 has 14 amino acids. The CDR3 DNA sequence: TGCAGCGTTGAAGATCAAACACCTAACTATGGCTACACCTTC. It codes for CSVEDQTPNYGYTF. The variable domain in full, with the rest retrieved from reference TRBV29-1 and TRBJ1-2, is SAVISQKPSRDICQRGTSLTIQCQVDSQVTMMFWYRQQPGQSLTLIATANQGSEATYESGFVIDKFPISRPNLTFSTLTVSNMSPEDSSIYLCSVEDQTPNYGYTFGSGTRLTVV.

The rearrangement links TRBV2 to TRBJ2-1, with 8 bases that match TRBD2. CDR1 SNHLY and CDR2 FYNNEI come from the germline V gene. V shed 5 bases and J 10 bases; nucleotides not matched to a gene: 13. This CDR3 contains 15 residues. CDR3 region: CASSPQGLGSGEQFF. The CDR3 DNA reads as TGTGCCAGCAGTCCGCAGGGACTAGGGTCGGGGGAGCAGTTCTTC.

The chain combines TRBV5-8 with TRBJ2-1; TRBD2 matches 12 bases. Trimming cost V 3 bases and J 14 bases; bases outside gene matches: 12. Germline V lookup: CDR1 SGHTS, CDR2 YDEGEE. The CDR3 extends over 15 amino acids. The CDR3 region has the DNA TGTGCCAGCAGCTCTACTAGCGGGGGGTTCTTTCAGGAGTTCTTC. It specifies CASSSTSGGFFQEFF. Looking up the rest from reference TRBV5-8 and TRBJ2-1 gives the full variable domain: EAGVTQSPTHLIKTRGQQATLRCSPISGHTSVYWYQQALGLGLQFLLWYDEGEERNRGNFPPRFSGRQFPNYSSELNVNALELEDSALYLCASSSTSGGFFQEFFGPGTRLTVL.

This clone was counted only a few times. V and J are TRBV2 and TRBJ1-4; D is undetermined. This CDR3 comprises 13 residues. V lost 10 bases to trimming and J lost 7 bases, with 16 bases between them. Germline V gene sequence: CDR1 SNHLY, CDR2 FYNNEI. The CDR3: CATRRDPGEKLFF. CDR3 nucleotide sequence: TGTGCCACAAGGAGAGATCCCGGTGAAAAACTGTTTTTT.

This clone was detected once. The chain employs TRBV6-1 and TRBJ2-2; D unclear. Germline V CDR1 and CDR2: MNHNS, SASEGT. The CDR3 consists of 14 residues. V gave up 4 bases and J gave up 5 bases, with 11 bases separating them. DNA for the CDR3: TGTGCCAGCAGTGTGACCTCGGAGACCGGGGAGCTGTTTTTT. Translated: CASSVTSETGELFF.

This clone is medium-sized. The CDR3 DNA sequence: TGCGCCAGCAGCTTAGGACAGGGAAGCACCGGGGAGCTGTTTTTT. This gives the protein CASSLGQGSTGELFF. The V gene is TRBV5-1, the J gene TRBJ2-2; 8 bases agree with TRBD1. CDR3 length: 15 residues. Germline CDR1 is SGHRS and CDR2 is YFSETQ. Trimming cost V 2 bases and J 4 bases; bases outside gene matches: 4.